These 30 T cell receptor beta chains were all obtained from the same sample, sequenced in a study of blood T cell repertoires in COVID-19. The method was immunoSEQ multiplex PCR; TCRdb's version includes in-frame clones alone and lacks a portion of them. The repertoire holds around 330,000 clones, about 91% seen once, with 1.5% to 2% in the top ten. The sample was peripheral blood. These receptor sequences come from a woman between 25 and 40 years old with COVID-19, enrolled during active disease.

The V and J genes are TRBV5-4 and TRBJ2-7, with TRBD1 matching over 8 bases. CDR3 length: 14 residues. Trimming at V came to 4 bases and at J to 3 bases, leaving 6 bases not matched to a gene. Per germline, CDR1 SGHNT and CDR2 YYREEE (reference sequence). In DNA form, the CDR3 reads TGTGCCAGCAGCCAACGACAGGGGATCTACGAGCAGTACTTC. Translating it yields CASSQRQGIYEQYF. The complete variable domain, with remaining parts taken from reference TRBV5-4 and TRBJ2-7, reads ETGVTQSPTHLIKTRGQQVTLRCSSQSGHNTVSWYQQALGQGPQFIFQYYREEENGRGNFPPRFSGLQFPNYSSELNVNALELDDSALYLCASSQRQGIYEQYFGPGTRLTVT.

CDR3 loop: CASSQGGAGGNSPLHF. CDR3 nucleotide sequence: TGTGCCAGCAGCCAAGGCGGAGCCGGAGGTAATTCACCCCTCCACTTT. V is TRBV7-8 and J is TRBJ1-6; D remains unclear. Germline assignment: CDR1 SGHVS and CDR2 FQNEAQ. Trimming stripped 5 bases from V and 6 bases from J, with 17 bases between. The CDR3 contains 16 residues.

The CDR3 nucleotides are TGTGCCAGCAGCTTAAGCGAGGGACTAGCGGCGGGGGAGCAGTTCTTC. This translates into CASSLSEGLAAGEQFF. This sequence joins TRBV7-7 and TRBJ2-1; 11 nucleotides match TRBD2. Germline V gene sequence: CDR1 SSHAT, CDR2 FNYEAQ (reference sequence). The CDR3 has 16 residues. V was pared by 2 bases and J by 10 bases, with 10 bases of the junction left unmatched. The whole variable domain, remainder taken from reference TRBV7-7 and TRBJ2-1, is GAGVSQSPRYKVTKRGQDVTLRCDPISSHATLYWYQQALGQGPEFLTYFNYEAQPDKSGLPSDRFSAERPEGSISTLTIQRTEQRDSAMYRCASSLSEGLAAGEQFFGPGTRLTVL.

As to this clone: The junction and the germline gene differ at one end; a read error may be behind it. The chain links TRBV7-2 to TRBJ2-1, with 10 bases lining up with TRBD2. From germline, CDR1 is SGHTA and CDR2 FQGNSA. This CDR3 is built from 14 residues. CDR3 nucleotide sequence: TGTGCCAGCAGCCTAGCGGGAGTGGGCAATGAGCAGTTCTTC. It yields the protein CASSLAGVGNEQFF.

The chain has TRBV5-5 and TRBJ2-3, with D unresolved. Germline V gene sequence: CDR1 SGHKS, CDR2 YYEKEE (reference sequence). CDR3 size: 14 residues. V was cut by 1 base and J by 3 bases, with 9 bases left in between. The CDR3 DNA is TGTGCCAGCAGCTTGTTAGAAAAGACAGATACGCAGTATTTT. This translates into CASSLLEKTDTQYF.

The V call is TRBV19, the J call TRBJ2-5; D gene ambiguous. CDR1 and CDR2 from the germline V gene are LNHDA and SQIVND (reference sequence). The CDR3 has 13 residues. V was trimmed by 5 bases and J by 2 bases, leaving 9 bases between them. CDR3 region: CASSPAAQETQYF. CDR3 coding DNA: TGTGCCAGTAGTCCGGCGGCTCAAGAGACCCAGTACTTC.

The chain carries TRBV18 and TRBJ2-7; a possible D gene is TRBD2 (7 bases). The V gene lost 4 bases and the J gene lost 5 bases, with 12 bases spanning the gap. This CDR3 is built from 13 residues. Germline CDR1 is KGHSH and CDR2 is LQKENI. The CDR3 sequence is CASSLREGDEQYF. The CDR3, as DNA: TGTGCCAGCTCACTAAGGGAGGGGGACGAGCAGTACTTC.

V is TRBV28 and J is TRBJ1-1, with D possibly matching TRBD1 (5 bases). V was clipped by 1 base and J by 6 bases, with 15 bases between them. Germline CDR1 reads MDHEN; CDR2 reads SYDVKM. The CDR3 sequence is 15 residues long. The CDR3 nucleotides read TGTGCCAGCAGTTTATTGGCAGGGAGGAGGGCTGAAGCTTTCTTT. This gives the protein CASSLLAGRRAEAFF.

For the CDR3, the DNA is TGTGCCAGCAGCTTGTGGGGTACGGGGAATTCACCCCTCCACTTT. Protein sequence: CASSLWGTGNSPLHF. The genes are TRBV5-8 and TRBJ1-6; no clear D gene. Germline CDR1 and CDR2: SGHTS and YDEGEE. With 1 base removed from V and 7 bases from J, the gap between germline ends came to 12 bases. The CDR3 length is 15 residues.

The gene calls are TRBV6-1 and TRBJ1-1; D gene uncertain. Trimming cost V 4 bases and J 0 bases, with 15 bases left between them. The V gene's germline CDR1 is MNHNS and CDR2 SASEGT. This CDR3 is 16 amino acids long. CDR3 protein: CASSVSGNNLNTEAFF. The DNA of the CDR3 is TGTGCCAGCAGTGTTTCGGGGAACAACTTGAACACTGAAGCTTTCTTT.

V and J are TRBV3-1 (or the pseudogene TRBV3-2) and TRBJ2-5; D is possibly TRBD2 (6 bases). CDR3 size: 13 residues. V lost 0 bases and J lost 5, with 7 bases in between. CDR1 is LGHDT, CDR2 YNNKEL, per germline (reference sequence). The CDR3 DNA is TGTGCCAGCAGCCAAGAAGCGGGCGAGACCCAGTACTTC. Protein product: CASSQEAGETQYF.

This sequence joins TRBV25-1 and TRBJ1-5; TRBD1 might be the D (5 bases). This CDR3 comprises 15 residues. V was pared by 0 bases and J by 10 bases, with 16 bases between. The germline V gene has CDR1 MGHDK and CDR2 SYGVNS. The CDR3 DNA reads TGTGCCAGCAGTGAATATGGAAGGGGAAGTGGACCCCAGCATTTT. Its protein product is CASSEYGRGSGPQHF.

The V gene is TRBV5-1, the J gene TRBJ2-1; a possible D gene is TRBD2 (6 bases). V gave up 3 bases and J gave up 8 bases, with 12 bases separating them. Germline V gene data show CDR1 as SGHRS and CDR2 as YFSETQ. CDR3 length: 13 residues. The CDR3 DNA reads TGCGCCAGCAGCTGGGGGGAGAGGGATGAGCAGTTCTTC. It is translated as CASSWGERDEQFF.

The J gene is TRBJ2-1, the V gene TRBV3-1 (or the pseudogene TRBV3-2); 8 bases agree with TRBD2. V lost 4 bases to trimming and J lost 6 bases; unmatched junction nucleotides: 5. This CDR3 is built from 14 residues. The germline V gene encodes CDR1 LGHDT and CDR2 YNNKEL (reference sequence). This CDR3 reads CASSRPGGGNEQFF. In nucleotides, the CDR3 is TGTGCCAGCAGCCGTCCGGGGGGGGGCAATGAGCAGTTCTTC.

This clone was seen just once. The rearrangement uses TRBV5-6 and TRBJ1-5; TRBD1 agrees at 7 bases. The germline CDR1 and CDR2 sequences are SGHDT and YYEEEE. Trimming took 2 bases from V and 7 from J; bases not matched to a gene: 9. The CDR3 consists of 15 residues. CDR3: CASSFRGAGRQPQHF. The CDR3 nucleotides read TGTGCCAGCAGCTTCAGGGGGGCAGGTAGGCAGCCCCAGCATTTT.

This clone occurred once. The V and J genes are TRBV11-3 and TRBJ2-3; the D gene is possibly TRBD1 (6 bases). V lost 5 bases and J lost 2, with 14 bases in between. This CDR3 contains 15 residues. Germline CDR1 SGHNT, CDR2 YENEEA. CDR3 amino acids: CASSPRGGHTDTQYF. The CDR3, as DNA: TGTGCCAGCAGCCCACGAGGGGGACACACAGATACGCAGTATTTT. Filled out from reference TRBV11-3 and TRBJ2-3, the complete variable domain reads EAGVVQSPRYKIIEKKQPVAFWCNPISGHNTLYWYLQNLGQGPELLIRYENEEAVDDSQLPKDRFSAERLKGVDSTLKIQPAELGDSAVYLCASSPRGGHTDTQYFGPGTRLTVL.

DNA for the CDR3: TGTGCCAGCAGTTACTCGTGGGACAGGGGAGATACGCAGTATTTT. The encoded protein is CASSYSWDRGDTQYF. The rearrangement links TRBV6-5 to TRBJ2-3, with TRBD1 identical over 10 bases. The CDR3 covers 15 residues. Germline lookup yields CDR1 MNHEY and CDR2 SVGAGI. Unmatched junction bases numbered 2, after V lost 0 bases and J lost 5 bases.

This clone was detected only once. The V call is TRBV5-5, the J call TRBJ2-2, with D possibly matching TRBD2 (6 bases). V was cut by 3 bases and J by 3 bases, with 9 bases left in between. This CDR3 spans 14 amino acids. The germline V gene encodes CDR1 SGHKS and CDR2 YYEKEE (reference sequence). The CDR3 protein is CASSSGADTGELFF. The CDR3 DNA is TGTGCCAGCAGCTCGGGAGCTGACACCGGGGAGCTGTTTTTT.

V gene TRBV12-3 or TRBV12-4 combines with J gene TRBJ1-1, with D uncertain. The CDR3 extends over 13 amino acids. The V gene lost 6 bases and the J gene lost 4 bases, with 12 bases spanning the gap. The CDR3 DNA sequence: TGTGCCAGCAGCTCCGAGGTTAGCACTGAAGCTTTCTTT. This sequence encodes CASSSEVSTEAFF.

The gene calls are TRBV5-5 and TRBJ1-5; D perhaps matches TRBD1 (5 bases). The CDR3 length is 16 residues. Germline-derived CDR1 and CDR2 are SGHKS and YYEKEE (reference sequence). The V end was cut by 3 bases, the J end by 4 bases, with 17 bases between. The CDR3: CASSWGPTTENQPQHF. Here the CDR3 DNA reads TGTGCCAGCAGCTGGGGCCCTACGACTGAGAATCAGCCCCAGCATTTT.

This clone was seen a single time. The gene calls are TRBV19 and TRBJ2-7, with 7 bases fitting TRBD1. The junction had 11 bases not matched to a gene; V was cut back by 3 bases and J by 3 bases. CDR3 length: 16 amino acids. Germline-derived CDR1 and CDR2 are LNHDA and SQIVND (reference sequence). The CDR3 spells CASSIGSGTAIYEQYF. DNA for the CDR3: TGTGCCAGTAGTATCGGCTCCGGGACAGCAATCTACGAGCAGTACTTC.

The genes are TRBV3-1 (or the pseudogene TRBV3-2) and TRBJ2-1, with D perhaps TRBD2 (7 bases). V was pared by 0 bases and J by 5 bases, with 17 bases between. The germline CDR1 and CDR2 sequences are LGHDT and YNNKEL (reference sequence). The CDR3 totals 17 residues. The CDR3 here is CASSQEDSGAGHNEQFF. The CDR3 nucleotides read TGTGCCAGCAGCCAAGAGGACAGCGGGGCTGGCCACAATGAGCAGTTCTTC.

This clone was recorded a few times. The rearrangement joins TRBV7-2 to TRBJ2-1; 10 positions agree with TRBD2. Germline values: CDR1 SGHTA, CDR2 FQGNSA. This CDR3 region has 15 residues. Trimming cost V 3 bases and J 7 bases; bases outside gene matches: 6. CDR3 sequence (DNA): TGTGCCAGCAGCTTTAAAGCTAGCGGGGGAAATGAGCAGTTCTTC. It is translated as CASSFKASGGNEQFF.

This sequence joins TRBV7-2 and TRBJ1-2, with D tentatively TRBD1 (6 bases). V shed 5 bases and J shed 8 bases, with 18 bases lying between them. There are 14 residues in the CDR3. CDR1 is SGHTA, CDR2 FQGNSA, per germline. This CDR3 is CASSPSGATGGYTF. The CDR3 DNA sequence: TGTGCCAGCAGCCCCTCAGGGGCCACTGGGGGCTACACCTTC.

This chain connects TRBV5-1 to TRBJ1-1; 9 bases are a match to TRBD1. Germline values: CDR1 SGHRS, CDR2 YFSETQ. Trimming cost V 4 bases and J 5 bases; bases outside gene matches: 18. CDR3 length equals 18 residues. CDR3 protein: CASSTGMGTGNRGTEAFF. The CDR3 bases are TGCGCCAGCAGCACCGGAATGGGGACAGGGAATCGGGGGACTGAAGCTTTCTTT. The variable domain in full, with the rest retrieved from reference TRBV5-1 and TRBJ1-1, is KAGVTQTPRYLIKTRGQQVTLSCSPISGHRSVSWYQQTPGQGLQFLFEYFSETQRNKGNFPGRFSGRQFSNSRSEMNVSTLELGDSALYLCASSTGMGTGNRGTEAFFGQGTRLTVV.

This clone has only one observation. The rearrangement uses TRBV6-6 and TRBJ2-5, with 11 nucleotides matching TRBD2. CDR3 length equals 16 residues. Trimming cost V 8 bases and J 4 bases; bases outside gene matches: 12. Germline V gene sequence: CDR1 MNHNY, CDR2 SVGAGI (reference sequence). In DNA, the CDR3 is TGTGCCAGCCTTAGCGGGGGGGCCGACCCCCCAGAGACCCAGTACTTC. It specifies CASLSGGADPPETQYF.

Worth noting for this clone: This sample includes further DNA sequences coding for the same CDR3. The gene calls are TRBV5-4 and TRBJ2-5; 7 bases fit TRBD2. J lost 5 bases, V lost 4 bases, and 2 bases had no gene match. The CDR3 has 12 residues. The germline CDR1 and CDR2 sequences are SGHNT and YYREEE (reference sequence). The CDR3 here is CASSGLEETQYF. CDR3 nucleotides: TGTGCCAGCAGCGGACTAGAGGAGACCCAGTACTTC.

The chain combines TRBV19 with TRBJ1-2, with D uncertain. This CDR3 is 12 amino acids long. V gave up 3 bases and J gave up 2 bases, with 4 bases separating them. Germline V gene data show CDR1 as LNHDA and CDR2 as SQIVND (reference sequence). The CDR3 protein is CASSIQNYGYTF. In nucleotides, the CDR3 is TGTGCCAGTAGTATCCAGAACTATGGCTACACCTTC.

This clone was observed a single time. The J gene is TRBJ1-1, the V gene TRBV12-3 or TRBV12-4; D may be TRBD1 (5 bases). CDR3 length equals 12 residues. Trimming stripped 8 bases from V and 5 bases from J, with 12 bases between. The CDR3 bases are TGTGCCAGCGGTACAGGCACTACTGAAGCTTTCTTT. Protein sequence: CASGTGTTEAFF.

The CDR3 region is CSVLTGRGYNNEQFF. CDR3 DNA: TGCAGCGTTCTTACGGGCAGGGGGTATAACAATGAGCAGTTCTTC. The chain recombines TRBV29-1 with TRBJ2-1, with 7 nucleotides matching TRBD1. Per the germline V gene, CDR1 is SQVTM and CDR2 is ANQGSEA. The CDR3 runs to 15 residues. V dropped 5 bases and J dropped 5; count of bases not matched to a gene: 12.